This entry features one T cell receptor beta chain sequence. What it recognizes is unknown. This entry comes from a study of CD8+ T cells in alopecia areata. Study-wide results and limits: Lesional scalp exceeded normal scalp in clonality, especially in alopecia totalis/universalis. Relative to mice, TCR sharing across patients was less clear, a difference possibly HLA-related.

TCR sequencing used cDNA made by reverse transcription of extracted RNA. The table came from immunoSEQ multiplex PCR; TCRdb's copy has only in-frame clones and leaves some out. Of some 22,000 clones detected, approximately 52% appear once; the ten largest clones hold less than 35%. The CDR3 is 13 residues long. Germline lookup yields CDR1 MNHEY and CDR2 SMNVEV (reference sequence). Trimming cost V 5 bases and J 6 bases, with 11 bases left between them. Individuals with alopecia areata gave both lesional scalp punch biopsies and peripheral blood for collection. PBMCs were stained for CD3, CD4 and CD8, and CD4+ and CD8+ T cells were sorted.

Sequenced input: NKG2D-high CD8+ T cells sorted from blood. The receptor's source is a human donor with alopecia areata. The V call is TRBV27, the J call TRBJ2-1, with TRBD1 as a possible D gene (6 bases). Written as DNA, the CDR3 is TGTGCCAGCAGTACAGGGAAGTTCAATGAGCAGTTCTTC. It yields the protein CASSTGKFNEQFF.